The 9 T cell receptor beta chains presented below share a single source sample, sequenced in a study of neoadjuvant anti-PD-1 for oral cavity cancer. Data came from immunoSEQ multiplex PCR; TCRdb stores just in-frame clones and leaves some out. In the table there are around 11,000 clones, roughly half of which are singletons. The specimen comprised tumor tissue, sampled before nivolumab (anti-PD-1) treatment. These receptor sequences come from a person between 40 and 85 years old with oral cavity squamous cell carcinoma.

CDR3 coding DNA: TGCGCCAGCAGCCGTAGACAGGTGAACACTGAAGCTTTCTTT. Translated: CASSRRQVNTEAFF. This chain uses TRBV5-1 with TRBJ1-1, with D possibly being TRBD1 (6 bases). Germline V CDR1 and CDR2: SGHRS, YFSETQ. The V gene lost 4 bases and the J gene lost 0 bases, with 10 bases spanning the gap. The CDR3 is 14 amino acids.

The gene calls are TRBV7-8 and TRBJ2-1; D remains ambiguous. The length of the CDR3 is 17 residues. Germline CDR1 and CDR2: SGHVS and FQNEAQ. V was clipped by 5 bases and J by 2 bases, with 19 bases between them. CDR3 in amino acids: CASSLGSSVGPYNEQFF. The CDR3 DNA reads as TGTGCCAGCAGCCTGGGGTCGTCAGTGGGCCCCTACAATGAGCAGTTCTTC.

This clone has only a few counts. The V and J genes are TRBV20-1 and TRBJ1-2, with D unclear. The CDR3 length is 11 residues. In germline, CDR1 is DFQATT, CDR2 SNEGSKA (reference sequence). V shed 5 bases and J shed 1 base, with 5 bases lying between them. The DNA for the CDR3 is TGCAGTGCTGTCGGTAACTATGGCTACACCTTC. Translating it yields CSAVGNYGYTF.

This chain connects TRBV18 to TRBJ2-7; TRBD1 matches at 9 bases. CDR1 KGHSH and CDR2 LQKENI come from the germline V gene. The CDR3 contains 15 residues. V gave up 4 bases and J gave up 5 bases; unmatched junction bases: 9. CDR3 nucleotides: TGTGCCAGCTCACGACAACAGGGGGCGCAGGACGAGCAGTACTTC. It specifies CASSRQQGAQDEQYF.

This chain links TRBV19 with TRBJ1-6; no clear D. The CDR3 consists of 14 residues. V gave up 7 bases and J gave up 9 bases, with 16 bases separating them. From germline, CDR1 is LNHDA and CDR2 SQIVND (reference sequence). The CDR3 bases are TGTGCCAGTAACGAGGGTCTACAATTTTCACCCCTCCACTTT. Amino acids: CASNEGLQFSPLHF.

This clone was recorded only once. The rearrangement joins TRBV27 to TRBJ2-7; TRBD1 matches 7 bases. The length of the CDR3 is 14 residues. V lost 5 bases, J lost 2 bases, and 6 bases stayed unmatched. Looked up from germline, CDR1 is MNHEY and CDR2 is SMNVEV (reference sequence). The CDR3 is CASSQGQIPYEQYF. The CDR3 nucleotides read TGTGCCAGCAGTCAGGGACAGATACCCTACGAGCAGTACTTC.

This chain links TRBV4-2 with TRBJ2-5; the match to TRBD2 covers 16 bases. J lost 5 bases, V lost 3 bases, and 9 bases had no gene match. This CDR3 spans 18 amino acids. From germline, CDR1 is LGHNA and CDR2 YNFKEQ. The CDR3 DNA is TGTGCCAGCAGCCATTACCCCGGGACTAGCGGGGGGGCGGAGACCCAGTACTTC. Amino acid sequence: CASSHYPGTSGGAETQYF.

This clone has more than one count but fewer than ten. This CDR3 reads CAWNLYGQYEKLFF. The CDR3 DNA sequence: TGTGCCTGGAATCTTTACGGACAGTATGAAAAACTGTTTTTT. The V and J genes are TRBV30 and TRBJ1-4; D might be TRBD1 (6 bases). Looked up from germline, CDR1 is GTSNPN and CDR2 is SVGIG (reference sequence). Trimming took off 4 bases at V and 6 bases at J, with 15 bases between the two ends. The CDR3 totals 14 residues.

In this sample, this clone turned up a few times. The gene calls are TRBV6-6 and TRBJ2-5, with a weak D call TRBD1 (5 bases). CDR1 is MNHNY and CDR2 is SVGAGI in the germline V gene (reference sequence). The V end lost 6 bases, the J end lost 4 bases, and 12 bases lay between the germline ends. The CDR3 has 13 amino acids. CDR3 nucleotides: TGTGCCAGCAGCCGTGTCAGGGTAGAGACCCAGTACTTC. Its protein is CASSRVRVETQYF.